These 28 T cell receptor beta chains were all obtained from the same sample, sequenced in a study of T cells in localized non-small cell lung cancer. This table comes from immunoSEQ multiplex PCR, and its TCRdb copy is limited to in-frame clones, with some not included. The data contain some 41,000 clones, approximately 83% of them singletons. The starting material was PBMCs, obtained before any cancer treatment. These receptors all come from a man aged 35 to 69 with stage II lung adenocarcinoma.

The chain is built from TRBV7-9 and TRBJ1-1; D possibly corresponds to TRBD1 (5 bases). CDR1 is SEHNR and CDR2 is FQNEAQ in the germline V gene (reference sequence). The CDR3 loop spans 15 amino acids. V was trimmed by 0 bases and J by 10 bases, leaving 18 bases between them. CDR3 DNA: TGTGCCAGCAGCTTAGCTGGAGGGACGGTCGTCGGAGCTTTCTTT. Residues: CASSLAGGTVVGAFF.

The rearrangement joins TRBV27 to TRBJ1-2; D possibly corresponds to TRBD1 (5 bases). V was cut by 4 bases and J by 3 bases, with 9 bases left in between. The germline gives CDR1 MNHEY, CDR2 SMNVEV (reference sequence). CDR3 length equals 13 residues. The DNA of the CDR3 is TGTGCCAGCAGTTACGGGACCGACTATGGCTACACCTTC. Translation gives CASSYGTDYGYTF.

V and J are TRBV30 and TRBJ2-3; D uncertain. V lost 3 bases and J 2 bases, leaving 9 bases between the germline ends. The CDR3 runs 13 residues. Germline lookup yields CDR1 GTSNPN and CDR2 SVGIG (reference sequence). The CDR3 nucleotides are TGTGCCTGGAGCACGGGCACCACAGATACGCAGTATTTT. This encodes CAWSTGTTDTQYF.

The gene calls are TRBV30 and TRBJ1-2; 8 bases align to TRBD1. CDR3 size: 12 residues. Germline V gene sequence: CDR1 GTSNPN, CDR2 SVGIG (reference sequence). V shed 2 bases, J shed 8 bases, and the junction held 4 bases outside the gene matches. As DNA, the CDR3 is TGTGCCTGGAGTTCAGACAGGGGCGGCTACACCTTC. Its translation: CAWSSDRGGYTF.

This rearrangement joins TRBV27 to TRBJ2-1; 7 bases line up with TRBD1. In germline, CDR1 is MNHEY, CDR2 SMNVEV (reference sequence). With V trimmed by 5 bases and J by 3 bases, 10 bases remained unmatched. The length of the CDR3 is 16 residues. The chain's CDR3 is CASSATSGQLYNEQFF. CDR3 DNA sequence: TGTGCCAGCAGTGCAACATCGGGACAGCTCTACAATGAGCAGTTCTTC.

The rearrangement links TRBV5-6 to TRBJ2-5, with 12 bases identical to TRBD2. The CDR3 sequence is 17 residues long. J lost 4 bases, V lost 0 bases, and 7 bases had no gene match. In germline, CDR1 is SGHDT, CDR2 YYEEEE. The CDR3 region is CASSLEASGGAVETQYF. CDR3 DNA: TGTGCCAGCAGCTTGGAGGCTAGCGGGGGGGCCGTAGAGACCCAGTACTTC.

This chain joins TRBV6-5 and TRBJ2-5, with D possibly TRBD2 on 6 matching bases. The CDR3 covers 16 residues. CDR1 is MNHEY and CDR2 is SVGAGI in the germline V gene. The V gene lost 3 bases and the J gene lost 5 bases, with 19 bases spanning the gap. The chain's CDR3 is CASSYVGGAVGETQYF. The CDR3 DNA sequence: TGTGCCAGCAGTTATGTCGGCGGGGCTGTAGGGGAGACCCAGTACTTC.

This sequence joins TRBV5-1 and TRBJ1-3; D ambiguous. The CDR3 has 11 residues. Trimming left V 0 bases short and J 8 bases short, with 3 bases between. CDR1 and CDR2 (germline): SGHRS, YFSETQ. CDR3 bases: TGCGCCAGCAGCTTGGATGACACCATATATTTT. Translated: CASSLDDTIYF.

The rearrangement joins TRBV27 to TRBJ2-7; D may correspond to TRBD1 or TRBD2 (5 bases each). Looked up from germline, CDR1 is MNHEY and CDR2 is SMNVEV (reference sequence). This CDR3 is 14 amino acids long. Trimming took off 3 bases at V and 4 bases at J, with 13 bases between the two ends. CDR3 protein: CASSLNRRGYEQYF. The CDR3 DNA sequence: TGTGCCAGCAGTTTGAACAGGAGAGGGTACGAGCAGTACTTC.

The CDR3 is CASSLGGASSYNEQFF. CDR3 in DNA: TGTGCCAGCAGCTTAGGCGGGGCGAGCTCCTACAATGAGCAGTTCTTC. The chain combines TRBV11-2 with TRBJ2-1, with D maybe TRBD2 (6 bases). Germline loops: CDR1 SGHAT, CDR2 FQNNGV. The V end was cut by 1 base, the J end by 0 bases, with 10 bases between. The CDR3 runs to 16 residues.

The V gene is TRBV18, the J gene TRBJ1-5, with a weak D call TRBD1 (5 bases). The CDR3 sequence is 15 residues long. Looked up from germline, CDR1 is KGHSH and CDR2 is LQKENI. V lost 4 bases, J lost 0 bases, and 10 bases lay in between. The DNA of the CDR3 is TGTGCCAGCTCACTTGGACAACATAGCAATCAGCCCCAGCATTTT. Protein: CASSLGQHSNQPQHF.

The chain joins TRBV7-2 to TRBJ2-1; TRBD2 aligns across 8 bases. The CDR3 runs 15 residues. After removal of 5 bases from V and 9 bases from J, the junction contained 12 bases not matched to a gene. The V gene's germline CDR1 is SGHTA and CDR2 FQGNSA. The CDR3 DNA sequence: TGTGCCAGCAGCAGACTAGGCGGGAGGAATAGTGAGCAGTTCTTC. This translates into CASSRLGGRNSEQFF.

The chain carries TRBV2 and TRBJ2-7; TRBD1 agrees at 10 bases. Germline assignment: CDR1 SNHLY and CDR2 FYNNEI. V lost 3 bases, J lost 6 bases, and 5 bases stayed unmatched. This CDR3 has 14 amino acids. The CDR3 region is CASSESGTGVEQYF. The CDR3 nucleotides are TGTGCCAGCAGTGAGTCCGGGACAGGGGTCGAGCAGTACTTC.

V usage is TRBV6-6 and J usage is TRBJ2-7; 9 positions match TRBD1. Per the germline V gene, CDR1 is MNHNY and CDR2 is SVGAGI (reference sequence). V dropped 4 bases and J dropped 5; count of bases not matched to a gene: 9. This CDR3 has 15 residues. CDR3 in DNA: TGTGCCAGCAGTTTACACGGGGACAGGGCCAACGAGCAGTACTTC. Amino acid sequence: CASSLHGDRANEQYF.

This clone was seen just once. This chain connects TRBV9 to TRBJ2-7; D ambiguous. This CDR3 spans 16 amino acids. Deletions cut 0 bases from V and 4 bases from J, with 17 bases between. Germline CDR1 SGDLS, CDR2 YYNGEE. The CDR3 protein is CASSVAASDLFYEQYF. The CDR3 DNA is TGTGCCAGCAGCGTAGCTGCGTCGGATTTGTTTTACGAGCAGTACTTC.

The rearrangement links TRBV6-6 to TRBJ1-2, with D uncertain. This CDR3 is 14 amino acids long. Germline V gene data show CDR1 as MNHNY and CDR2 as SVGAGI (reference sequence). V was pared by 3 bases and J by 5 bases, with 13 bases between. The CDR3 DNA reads TGTGCCAGCAGTTATACCCCCGGACGTTATGGCTACACCTTC. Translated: CASSYTPGRYGYTF.

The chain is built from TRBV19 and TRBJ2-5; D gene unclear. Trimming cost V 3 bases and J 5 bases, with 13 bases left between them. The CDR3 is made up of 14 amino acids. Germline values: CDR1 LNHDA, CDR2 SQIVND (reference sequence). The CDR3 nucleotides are TGTGCCAGTAGTATGGACGGCCTGCGGGAGACCCAGTACTTC. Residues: CASSMDGLRETQYF.

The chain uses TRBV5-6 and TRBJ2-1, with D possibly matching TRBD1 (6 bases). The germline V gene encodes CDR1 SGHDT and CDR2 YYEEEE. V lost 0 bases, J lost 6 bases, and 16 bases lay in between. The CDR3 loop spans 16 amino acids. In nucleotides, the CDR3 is TGTGCCAGCAGCTTGGGGAGCAGGGGAACGGGCAATGAGCAGTTCTTC. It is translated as CASSLGSRGTGNEQFF. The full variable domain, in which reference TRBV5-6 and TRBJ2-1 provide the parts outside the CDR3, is DAGVTQSPTHLIKTRGQQVTLRCSPKSGHDTVSWYQQALGQGPQFIFQYYEEEERQRGNFPDRFSGHQFPNYSSELNVNALLLGDSALYLCASSLGSRGTGNEQFFGPGTRLTVL.

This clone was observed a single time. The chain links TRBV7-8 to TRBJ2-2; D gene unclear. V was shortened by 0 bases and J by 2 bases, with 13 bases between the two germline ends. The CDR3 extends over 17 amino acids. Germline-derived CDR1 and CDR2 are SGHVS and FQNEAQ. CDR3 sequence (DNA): TGTGCCAGCAGCTTAGCGCAAGTTATGCTAAACACCGGGGAGCTGTTTTTT. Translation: CASSLAQVMLNTGELFF.

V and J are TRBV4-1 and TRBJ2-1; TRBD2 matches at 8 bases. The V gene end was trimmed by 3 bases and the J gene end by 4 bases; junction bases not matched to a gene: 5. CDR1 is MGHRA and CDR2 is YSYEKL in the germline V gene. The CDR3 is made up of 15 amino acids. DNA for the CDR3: TGCGCCAGCAGCCAGGCGGGGGGCGCTTACAATGAGCAGTTCTTC. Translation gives CASSQAGGAYNEQFF.

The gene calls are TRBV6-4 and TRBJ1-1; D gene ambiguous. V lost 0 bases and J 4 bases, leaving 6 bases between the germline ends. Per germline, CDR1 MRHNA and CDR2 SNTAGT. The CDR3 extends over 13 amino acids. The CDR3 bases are TGTGCCAGCAGTGACTCAACCCTCACTGAAGCTTTCTTT. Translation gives CASSDSTLTEAFF.

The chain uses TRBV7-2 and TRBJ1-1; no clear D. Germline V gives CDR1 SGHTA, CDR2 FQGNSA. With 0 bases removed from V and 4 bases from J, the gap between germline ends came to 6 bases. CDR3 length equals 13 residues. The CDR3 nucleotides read TGTGCCAGCAGCTTAGCCCACGGCACTGAAGCTTTCTTT. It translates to CASSLAHGTEAFF.

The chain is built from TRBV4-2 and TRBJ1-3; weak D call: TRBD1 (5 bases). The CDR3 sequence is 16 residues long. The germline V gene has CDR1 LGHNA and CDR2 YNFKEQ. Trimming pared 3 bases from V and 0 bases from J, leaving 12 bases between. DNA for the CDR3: TGTGCCAGCAGCCAGGGGGGAAGTAGCTCTGGAAACACCATATATTTT. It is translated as CASSQGGSSSGNTIYF.

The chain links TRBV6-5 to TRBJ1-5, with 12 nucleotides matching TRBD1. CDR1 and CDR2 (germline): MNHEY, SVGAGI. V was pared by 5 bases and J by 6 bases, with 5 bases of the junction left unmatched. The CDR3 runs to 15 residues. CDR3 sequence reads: CASSRDRGRGQPQHF. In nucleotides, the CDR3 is TGTGCCAGCAGTCGGGACAGGGGGCGAGGTCAGCCCCAGCATTTT.

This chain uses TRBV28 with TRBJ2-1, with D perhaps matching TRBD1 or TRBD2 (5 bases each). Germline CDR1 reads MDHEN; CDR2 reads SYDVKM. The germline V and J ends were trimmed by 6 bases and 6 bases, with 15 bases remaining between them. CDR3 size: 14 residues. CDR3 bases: TGTGCCAGCAGCCTGGGACCGGTCTCCAATGAGCAGTTCTTC. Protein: CASSLGPVSNEQFF.

The CDR3 is CASSLGRDSQETQYF. CDR3 bases: TGCGCCAGCAGCTTGGGCCGGGACAGCCAAGAGACCCAGTACTTC. This rearrangement joins TRBV5-1 to TRBJ2-5, with 7 bases lining up with TRBD1. The CDR3 is 15 amino acids. CDR1 SGHRS and CDR2 YFSETQ come from the germline V gene. Germline trimming cut 0 bases from V and 1 base from J; bases unmatched to any gene: 3.

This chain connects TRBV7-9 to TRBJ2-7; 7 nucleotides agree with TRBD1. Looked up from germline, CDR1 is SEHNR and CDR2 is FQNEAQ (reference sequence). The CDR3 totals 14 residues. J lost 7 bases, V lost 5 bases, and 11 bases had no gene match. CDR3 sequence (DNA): TGTGCCAGCAGCGTAAATCAGGGGGTCGGGGAGCAGTACTTC. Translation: CASSVNQGVGEQYF.

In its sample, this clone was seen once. CDR3 in DNA: TGTGCCAGCACGGACTACCAAAATGAGCAGTTCTTC. This gives the protein CASTDYQNEQFF. V usage is TRBV6-6 and J usage is TRBJ2-1; tentatively, D is TRBD2 (6 bases). Germline-derived CDR1 and CDR2 are MNHNY and SVGAGI (reference sequence). Trimming removed 7 bases at V and 7 bases at J, with 11 bases between. This CDR3 has 12 residues.